This T cell receptor (beta chain) was documented in a study of blood T cell repertoires in COVID-19. Looking at the study overall: Samples came from the United States, Italy and Spain, spanning acute and convalescent COVID-19. Nucleic acid was either cDNA or gDNA, and it came from T cells, B-cell-depleted T cells, or PBMCs.

The J segment lost 3 bases and the V segment lost 0 bases, leaving 5 bases of the junction unmatched. Germline V lookup: CDR1 SGDLS, CDR2 YYNGEE. CDR3 size: 15 residues. Method: immunoSEQ multiplex PCR; TCRdb's copy keeps in-frame clones and lacks some. In the table there are about 90,000 clones, around 87% of which are singletons. The material sequenced was peripheral blood. This TCR derives from a male donor with acute or convalescent COVID-19. The V gene is TRBV9, the J gene TRBJ2-7; 8 positions agree with TRBD2. The CDR3 loop reads CASSVAFGGDYEQYF. DNA for the CDR3: TGTGCCAGCAGCGTAGCTTTCGGGGGGGACTACGAGCAGTACTTC.